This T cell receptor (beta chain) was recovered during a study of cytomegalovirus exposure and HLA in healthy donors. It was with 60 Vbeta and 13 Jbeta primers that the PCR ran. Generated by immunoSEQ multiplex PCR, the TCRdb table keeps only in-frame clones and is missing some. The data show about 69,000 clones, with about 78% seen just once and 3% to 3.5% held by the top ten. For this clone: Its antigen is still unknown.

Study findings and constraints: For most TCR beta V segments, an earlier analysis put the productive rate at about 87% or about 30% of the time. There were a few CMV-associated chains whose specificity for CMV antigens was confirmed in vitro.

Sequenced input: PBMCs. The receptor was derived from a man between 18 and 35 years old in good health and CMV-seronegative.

CDR3 DNA: TGTGCCAGCAGCTTAACAGCCGGGACTAATTACAATGAGCAGTTCTTC. Translated: CASSLTAGTNYNEQFF. The chain uses TRBV7-3 and TRBJ2-1; the match to TRBD2 covers 7 bases. Germline V gene lookup returns CDR1 SGHTA and CDR2 FQGTGA. CDR3 length equals 16 residues. With V trimmed by 0 bases and J by 4 bases, 6 bases remained unmatched.